This is a list of T cell receptor beta chains from one sample in a study of T-cell reconstitution after alpha-beta-depleted transplantation in children. Using its own MiXCR run on the PCR reads, TCRdb lists one record per CDR3 protein. The sample includes roughly 52,000 distinct CDR3 sequences, 5.5% to 7.5% of them seen just once. Here the sequenced sample was PBMCs, mostly from graft donor cells, taken 60 days after TCRalphabeta/CD19-depleted stem cell transplant. These receptors all stem from a female patient between 2 and 15 years old who had a stem cell transplant for aplastic anemia, so the T cells may come from the graft donor. Both conserved end residues are trimmed from each CDR3. Not every row has a clone size; where given, it reads once, few, many or a size class.

length: 14; V: TRBV27; size: many; CDR3: ASIPDSGSGSYEQY
length: 10; V: TRBV20-1; size: many; CDR3: SARQGQTEAF
length: 13; V: TRBV7-2; size: many; CDR3: ASSFDTAGAQKQF
length: 14; V: TRBV28; size: -; CDR3: ASSLDLALGDTEAF
length: 10; V: TRBV20-1; size: many; CDR3: SAPATSREQF
length: 17; V: TRBV29-1; size: many; CDR3: SVQIRGVLAGSSTDTQY
length: 11; V: TRBV5-1; size: many; CDR3: ASSLGGGYEQY
length: 15; V: TRBV4-1; size: many; CDR3: ASSDRDPALFQETQY
length: 13; V: TRBV11-2; size: many; CDR3: ASSLDPWDNNEQF
length: 11; V: TRBV7-2; size: -; CDR3: ASSLRLDSPLH
length: 12; V: TRBV30; size: many; CDR3: AWSVYRINTEAF
length: 12; V: TRBV12-3/TRBV12-4; size: many; CDR3: ASSFWADYNEQF
length: 13; V: TRBV5-6; size: many; CDR3: ASSSWDRYSHEQY
length: 14; V: TRBV7-9; size: many; CDR3: ASSSRPGTDSYEQY
length: 11; V: TRBV20-1; size: many; CDR3: SAFRHPPYEQY
length: 14; V: TRBV10-3; size: many; CDR3: AISDGTGQNLNEQF
length: 12; V: TRBV7-6; size: many; CDR3: ASSLAVGPETQY
length: 11; V: TRBV7-3; size: many; CDR3: ASSLKPQETQY
length: 14; V: TRBV28; size: many; CDR3: ASSLRRTPSTDTQY
length: 11; V: TRBV15; size: -; CDR3: ATSANRDRPQH
length: 11; V: TRBV30; size: few; CDR3: AWARDRGEKLF
length: 15; V: TRBV5-1; size: many; CDR3: ASSWGGNGLASNEQF
length: 12; V: TRBV3-1; size: many; CDR3: ASSPSGGADTQY
length: 15; V: TRBV9; size: many; CDR3: ASSVVGLAGVTGELF
length: 11; V: TRBV29-1; size: -; CDR3: SVEGQTDYGYT
length: 13; V: TRBV7-3; size: many; CDR3: ASSLRGGGNTEAF
length: 15; V: TRBV3-1; size: many; CDR3: ASSQDLAGTTYNEQF
length: 12; V: TRBV20-1; size: many; CDR3: SATPPRYSYEQY
length: 12; V: TRBV6-6; size: -; CDR3: ASSYGTGTYEQY
length: 13; V: TRBV6-6; size: many; CDR3: ASSYVAGGADTQY
length: 11; V: TRBV12-5; size: -; CDR3: ASGTEPNTEAF
length: 12; V: TRBV28; size: many; CDR3: ASSPRIRGVTQY
length: 9; V: TRBV11-2; size: -; CDR3: ASSLGASRY
length: 10; V: TRBV6-6; size: many; CDR3: ASSQANYGYT
length: 12; V: TRBV14; size: few; CDR3: ASSPTGTGNTIY
length: 14; V: TRBV7-3; size: many; CDR3: ASSLMGGGLTDTQY
length: 12; V: TRBV29-1; size: medium-sized; CDR3: SVADRAGDQPQH
length: 11; V: TRBV6-5; size: few; CDR3: ASSYDSDYGYT
length: 16; V: TRBV7-6; size: many; CDR3: ASSLIRAAAGSTDTQY
length: 13; V: TRBV20-1; size: many; CDR3: SARARGTDTGELF
length: 11; V: TRBV3-1; size: -; CDR3: ASSRGTGDRAF
length: 11; V: TRBV5-1; size: many; CDR3: ASSPQGAAEAF
length: 18; V: TRBV7-9; size: many; CDR3: ASSLAGLAGSPWSTDTQY
length: 13; V: TRBV24-1; size: many; CDR3: ATSDLTEFQETQY
length: 13; V: TRBV28; size: -; CDR3: ASNPIGGQGAEAF
length: 14; V: TRBV4-2; size: few; CDR3: ASSDRGSGRPHTQY
length: 13; V: TRBV27; size: -; CDR3: ASNRLWGREDTQY
length: 12; V: TRBV28; size: -; CDR3: ASSFDRAVVEQF
length: 13; V: TRBV3-1; size: -; CDR3: ASSQGGNFNSPLH
length: 11; V: TRBV5-1; size: many; CDR3: ASSPRGDREQY
length: 11; V: TRBV2; size: many; CDR3: ASKRQGRDEQY